This T cell receptor beta chain was identified during a study of T cell repertoires in cytomegalovirus infection (dated by TCRdb to about 2019). Background on the whole study: Because public TCR beta signatures pointed to carriage of CMV infection together with the matching HLA type, the HLA type of each donor mattered for the analysis. Here is what the overall study found, with its caveats: In the ex vivo response, HLA-C-restricted CMV-specific TCR beta clonotypes were dominant, and in two of eight donors the single most frequent clonotype came from this HLA-C-restricted group. In both this cohort and an independent cohort of 300 to 450 donors, the cumulative frequency of public TCR beta family members distinguished carriers of CMV infection plus the relevant HLA type.

Data came from an Illumina HiSeq 1500. TCRdb's own reprocessing of the public reads used fastp at Q25 and MiXCR and kept productive beta chains. Every entry covers one CDR3 protein and lists the most common genes and DNA from its rows. The sample table contains some 680,000 distinct CDR3 sequences; only one count was recorded for about 40% of them. Of the sample, around 2.8% falls within the top ten clones. The CDR3 measures 14 amino acids from cysteine to phenylalanine. Of all the DNA, just the CDR3 is kept, 42 bases in frame from base 1. The germline ends are 14 bases apart after V is trimmed by 4 bases and J by 10 bases. For CDR1 and CDR2, the germline V gene lists SGHTA and FQGTGA. A remark on this clonotype: The specificity of this receptor is unknown. Per-base qualities were not stored, and no clone one base away is much larger.

This clonotype originated in a human donor in good health (CMV status not recorded). Some clones in this sample may be carry-over from other donors' samples. This sequence uses TRBV7-3 and TRBJ1-6; the D gene cannot be named for sure. The specimen was PBMCs. The DNA sequence is given as TGTGCCAGCAGCTACGGCCTCGCGGGATCACCCCTCCACTTT. It is translated as CASSYGLAGSPLHF.